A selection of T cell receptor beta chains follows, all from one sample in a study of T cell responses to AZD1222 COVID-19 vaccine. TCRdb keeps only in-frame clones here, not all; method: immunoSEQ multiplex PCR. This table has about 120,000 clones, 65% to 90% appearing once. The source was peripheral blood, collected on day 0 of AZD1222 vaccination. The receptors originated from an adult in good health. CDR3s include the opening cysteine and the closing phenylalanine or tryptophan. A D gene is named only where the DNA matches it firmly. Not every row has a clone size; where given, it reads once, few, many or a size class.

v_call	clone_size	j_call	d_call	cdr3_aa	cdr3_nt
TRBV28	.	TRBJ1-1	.	CASSLEALNTEAFF	TGTGCCAGCAGTTTGGAAGCATTGAACACTGAAGCTTTCTTT
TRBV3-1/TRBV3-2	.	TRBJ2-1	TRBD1	CASSQEVGGTGYNEQFF	TGTGCCAGCAGCCAGGAAGTAGGCGGGACAGGGTACAATGAGCAGTTCTTC
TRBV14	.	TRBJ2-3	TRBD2	CASSRPGTSGTPDTQYF	TGTGCCAGCAGCCGTCCCGGGACTAGCGGGACCCCAGATACGCAGTATTTT
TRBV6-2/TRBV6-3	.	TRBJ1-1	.	CASSYSTARWHTEAFF	TGTGCCAGCAGTTACTCGACGGCCCGTTGGCACACTGAAGCTTTCTTT
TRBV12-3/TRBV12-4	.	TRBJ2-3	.	CASSLRDTQYF	TGTGCCAGCAGCTTAAGGGATACGCAGTATTTT
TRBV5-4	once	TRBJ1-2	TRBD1	CASSRGTEAHNYGYTF	TGTGCCAGCAGCAGGGGGACAGAGGCCCATAACTATGGCTACACCTTC
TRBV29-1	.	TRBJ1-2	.	CSVDKGDYGYTF	TGCAGCGTTGATAAGGGGGACTATGGCTACACCTTC
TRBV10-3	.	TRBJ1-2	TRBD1	CAISDGQGSGYTF	TGTGCCATCAGTGACGGACAGGGCTCGGGCTACACCTTC
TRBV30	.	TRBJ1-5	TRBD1	CAWKGQGNQPQHF	TGTGCCTGGAAGGGACAGGGGAATCAGCCCCAGCATTTT
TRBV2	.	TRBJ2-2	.	CASTGGRPPGELFF	TGTGCCAGCACTGGCGGCAGGCCGCCCGGGGAGCTGTTTTTT
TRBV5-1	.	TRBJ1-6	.	CASSPLARENSPLHF	TGCGCCAGCAGCCCACTGGCCAGGGAAAATTCACCCCTCCACTTT
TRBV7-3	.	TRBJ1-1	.	CASSLGPATEAFF	TGTGCCAGCAGCTTAGGCCCAGCCACTGAAGCTTTCTTT
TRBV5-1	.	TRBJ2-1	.	CASSGGAGSYNEQFF	TGCGCCAGCAGCGGTGGTGCCGGCTCCTACAATGAGCAGTTCTTC
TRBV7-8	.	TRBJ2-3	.	CASSRTGDTQYF	TGTGCCAGCAGCCGAACTGGCGATACGCAGTATTTT
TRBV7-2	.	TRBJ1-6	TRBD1	CASSPQWSGTGPTPLHF	TGTGCCAGCAGCCCCCAATGGTCCGGGACAGGGCCAACACCCCTCCACTTT
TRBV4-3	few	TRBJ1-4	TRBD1	CASSQETGRANEKLFF	TGCGCCAGCAGCCAAGAGACAGGGAGGGCTAATGAAAAACTGTTTTTT
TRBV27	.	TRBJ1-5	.	CASSYRVEQPQHF	TGTGCCAGCAGTTACAGGGTGGAGCAGCCCCAGCATTTT
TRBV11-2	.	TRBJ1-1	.	CASSLGPNTEAFF	TGTGCCAGCAGCTTAGGGCCAAACACTGAAGCTTTCTTT
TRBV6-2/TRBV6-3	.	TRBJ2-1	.	CASSLGDNEQFF	TGTGCCAGCAGCCTCGGGGACAATGAGCAGTTCTTC
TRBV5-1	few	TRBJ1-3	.	CASRLTGKEDTIYF	TGCGCCAGCCGCTTGACAGGCAAAGAGGACACCATATATTTT
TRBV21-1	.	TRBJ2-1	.	CASSSNRGGTYNEQFF	TGTGCCAGCAGCTCAAACAGGGGAGGGACCTACAATGAGCAGTTCTTC
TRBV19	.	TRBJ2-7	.	CASSIGGERHSYEQYF	TGTGCCAGTAGTATAGGAGGGGAGCGACACTCCTACGAGCAGTACTTC
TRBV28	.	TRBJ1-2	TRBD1	CASRTGGPLNGYTF	TGTGCCAGCAGGACAGGGGGCCCTTTAAATGGCTACACCTTC
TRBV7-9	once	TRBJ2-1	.	CASSPVQAVSYNEQFF	TGTGCCAGCAGCCCAGTCCAAGCCGTCTCCTACAATGAGCAGTTCTTC
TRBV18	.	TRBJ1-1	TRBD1	CASSPILKQGGEAFF	TGTGCCAGCTCACCAATCCTTAAACAGGGGGGTGAAGCTTTCTTT
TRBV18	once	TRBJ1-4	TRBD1	CASRGQGGEKLFF	TGTGCCAGCCGGGGACAGGGTGGTGAAAAACTGTTTTTT
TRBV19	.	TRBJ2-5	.	CASTRGAGRETQYF	TGTGCCAGCACCAGGGGGGCAGGGCGAGAGACCCAGTACTTC
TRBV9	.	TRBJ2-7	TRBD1	CASSSRWGQVHEQYF	TGTGCCAGCAGCTCCCGTTGGGGACAGGTGCACGAGCAGTACTTC
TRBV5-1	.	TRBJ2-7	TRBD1	CASSRQGASGEQYF	TGCGCCAGCAGTAGACAGGGGGCTTCAGGCGAGCAGTACTTC
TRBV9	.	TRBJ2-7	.	CASSAGTVYEQYF	TGTGCCAGCAGCGCCGGGACTGTCTACGAGCAGTACTTC
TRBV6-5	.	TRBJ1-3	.	CASRQGPGNTIYF	TGTGCCAGCAGGCAGGGCCCTGGAAACACCATATATTTT
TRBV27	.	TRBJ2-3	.	CASSTRWGSTDTQYF	TGTGCCAGCAGTACTCGGTGGGGCAGCACAGATACGCAGTATTTT
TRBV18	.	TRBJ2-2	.	CASSQGQNTGELFF	TGTGCCAGCTCACAAGGACAGAACACCGGGGAGCTGTTTTTT
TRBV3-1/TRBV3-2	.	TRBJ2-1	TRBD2	CASSQRAGGWDEQFF	TGTGCCAGCAGCCAACGAGCGGGAGGCTGGGATGAGCAGTTCTTC
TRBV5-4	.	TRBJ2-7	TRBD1	CASSSDREEQYF	TGTGCCAGCAGCTCGGACAGGGAAGAGCAGTACTTC
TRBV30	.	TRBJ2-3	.	CAWSVGGLTDTQYF	TGTGCCTGGAGTGTCGGAGGACTCACAGATACGCAGTATTTT
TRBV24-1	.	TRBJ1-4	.	CATSDSGINEKLFF	TGTGCCACCAGTGATTCCGGGATCAATGAAAAACTGTTTTTT